Given below is one TCR beta chain in context. The method was immunoSEQ multiplex PCR; TCRdb's version includes in-frame clones alone and lacks a portion of them. The sample lists roughly 14,000 clones; 72% were seen once. This sample stems from a study of T cells after somatic rescue of genetic block. The germline gives CDR1 MNHNY, CDR2 SVGAGI (reference sequence). J gave up 8 bases and V 5 bases, and 8 bases lay outside the gene matches. The CDR3 contains 15 residues. Sequencing was carried out using peripheral blood mononuclear cells (PBMCs). The TCR sequence derives from a boy between 5 and 17 years old. V is TRBV6-6 and J is TRBJ1-6; TRBD1 matches 8 bases. The CDR3 bases are TGTGCCAGCAGTCCCTATGACAGGGGTTATTCACCCCTCCACTTT. Its protein is CASSPYDRGYSPLHF.